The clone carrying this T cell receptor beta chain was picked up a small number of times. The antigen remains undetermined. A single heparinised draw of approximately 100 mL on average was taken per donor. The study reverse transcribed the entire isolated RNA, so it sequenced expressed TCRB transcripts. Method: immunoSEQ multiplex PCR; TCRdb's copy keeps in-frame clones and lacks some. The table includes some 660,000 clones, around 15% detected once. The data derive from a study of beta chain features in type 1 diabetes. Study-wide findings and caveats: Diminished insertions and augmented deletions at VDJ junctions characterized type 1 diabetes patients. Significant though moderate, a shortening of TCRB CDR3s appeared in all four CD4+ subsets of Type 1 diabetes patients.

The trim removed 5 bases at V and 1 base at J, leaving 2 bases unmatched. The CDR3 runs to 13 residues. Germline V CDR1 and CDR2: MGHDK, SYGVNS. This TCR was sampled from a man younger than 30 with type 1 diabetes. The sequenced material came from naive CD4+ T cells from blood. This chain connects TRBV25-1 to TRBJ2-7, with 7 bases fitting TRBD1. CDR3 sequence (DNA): TGTGCCAGCAGTAAGACAGGGTCCTACGAGCAGTACTTC. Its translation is CASSKTGSYEQYF.